Below, 14 T cell receptor beta chains from the same sample are listed, as sequenced in a study of T cell responses to AZD1222 COVID-19 vaccine. Sequenced by immunoSEQ multiplex PCR; TCRdb stores in-frame clones only, minus some. The data show some 120,000 clones, with just over 85% seen just once and about 10% held by the top ten. The starting material was peripheral blood, obtained on day 0 of AZD1222 vaccination. These receptors were obtained from an adult in good health.

The chain recombines TRBV3-1 (or the pseudogene TRBV3-2) with TRBJ1-2, with D possibly matching TRBD1 (5 bases). Germline V CDR1 and CDR2: LGHDT, YNNKEL (reference sequence). The V end was cut by 0 bases, the J end by 4 bases, with 9 bases between. CDR3 length: 14 residues. CDR3 in DNA: TGTGCCAGCAGCCAAGATCTAAGGGGCTATGGCTACACCTTC. Its translation: CASSQDLRGYGYTF.

The chain is built from TRBV5-1 and TRBJ2-7; TRBD1 matches at 9 bases. Trimming cost V 1 base and J 4 bases; bases outside gene matches: 6. Germline CDR1 is SGHRS and CDR2 is YFSETQ. The CDR3 is 15 amino acids. CDR3 nucleotides: TGCGCCAGCAGCTTGACTGGACAGGGGTTTTACGAGCAGTACTTC. Translated, it gives CASSLTGQGFYEQYF.

This clone was seen more than once but under ten times. The gene calls are TRBV23-1 and TRBJ1-5; the match to TRBD1 covers 8 bases. TRBV23-1 is recorded as an ORF, its role being uncertain. The junction had 5 bases not matched to a gene; V was cut back by 3 bases and J by 1 base. The CDR3 has 16 residues. The CDR3 loop reads CASSHDRGRSNQPQHF. The CDR3 DNA follows: TGCGCCAGCAGTCATGACAGGGGTAGAAGCAATCAGCCCCAGCATTTT.

V usage is TRBV5-1 and J usage is TRBJ2-7; 9 nucleotides line up with TRBD2. This CDR3 has 20 residues. J lost 0 bases, V lost 9 bases, and 25 bases had no gene match. Germline loops: CDR1 SGHRS, CDR2 YFSETQ. CDR3 DNA sequence: TGCGCCAAAAGAAAGGTGCAGAAGTTAGACCTAGCGGGGCTCTCCTACGAGCAGTACTTC. This translates into CAKRKVQKLDLAGLSYEQYF.

The chain joins TRBV19 to TRBJ2-7; TRBD2 is a possible D gene (6 bases). Trimming took 1 base from V and 1 from J, leaving 14 bases between them. The CDR3 is made up of 16 amino acids. The germline V gene encodes CDR1 LNHDA and CDR2 SQIVND (reference sequence). The CDR3 DNA sequence: TGTGCCAGTAGTATAGTAGGCGGGGCCGGGTCCTACGAGCAGTACTTC. Its protein product is CASSIVGGAGSYEQYF. The full variable domain, with the rest looked up from reference TRBV19 and TRBJ2-7, is DGGITQSPKYLFRKEGQNVTLSCEQNLNHDAMYWYRQDPGQGLRLIYYSQIVNDFQKGDIAEGYSVSREKKESFPLTVTSAQKNPTAFYLCASSIVGGAGSYEQYFGPGTRLTVT.

This clone was detected only once. The V gene is TRBV3-1 (or the pseudogene TRBV3-2), the J gene TRBJ1-2, with unresolved D. This CDR3 spans 14 amino acids. Germline CDR1 LGHDT, CDR2 YNNKEL (reference sequence). Trimming stripped 1 base from V and 8 bases from J, with 14 bases between. The DNA for the CDR3 is TGTGCCAGCAGCCAAGTCGCTCATGCTGAAGGCTACACCTTC. This encodes CASSQVAHAEGYTF.

The CDR3 nucleotides are TGTGCCAGCAGTTACTCACCGGGGGGTGATGGCTACACCTTC. Amino acid sequence: CASSYSPGGDGYTF. V usage is TRBV6-6 and J usage is TRBJ1-2, with D possibly matching TRBD1 (5 bases). V shed 0 bases and J shed 6 bases, with 11 bases lying between them. Germline CDR1 and CDR2: MNHNY and SVGAGI (reference sequence). CDR3 length equals 14 residues.

About this clone itself: Other DNA variants within this sample encode the same CDR3. This chain joins TRBV6-2 or TRBV6-3 and TRBJ1-1; no firm D call. V was clipped by 0 bases and J by 0 bases, with 8 bases between them. Germline V lookup: CDR1 MNHEY, CDR2 SVGEGT. CDR3 length: 15 residues. CDR3 DNA sequence: TGTGCCAGCAGTTACTCGGGCAGGATGAACACTGAAGCTTTCTTT. Translating it yields CASSYSGRMNTEAFF.

By frequency in the sample, this clone is medium-sized (0.01 to 0.1%). The chain employs TRBV19 and TRBJ2-3; 11 bases are a match to TRBD2. CDR1 and CDR2 (germline): LNHDA, SQIVND (reference sequence). The J segment lost 1 base and the V segment lost 6 bases, leaving 3 bases of the junction unmatched. The CDR3 covers 15 residues. For the CDR3, the DNA is TGTGCCAGTAGGCTACTAGCGGGGGGCACAGATACGCAGTATTTT. This encodes CASRLLAGGTDTQYF.

This rearrangement joins TRBV7-8 to TRBJ2-5, with D possibly matching TRBD2 (5 bases). Germline V gene lookup returns CDR1 SGHVS and CDR2 FQNEAQ. V lost 4 bases to trimming and J lost 1 base, with 13 bases between them. This CDR3 is built from 15 residues. CDR3 region: CASSYSGILQETQYF. The CDR3 DNA sequence: TGTGCCAGCAGCTACTCCGGGATCCTCCAAGAGACCCAGTACTTC.

This clone has just a few counts. The V call is TRBV6-2 or TRBV6-3, the J call TRBJ1-2; weak D call: TRBD1 (6 bases). Germline-derived CDR1 and CDR2 are MNHEY and SVGEGT. This CDR3 comprises 14 residues. Deletions cut 0 bases from V and 8 bases from J, with 13 bases between. The CDR3 sequence: CASSYSAGVDGYTF. As DNA, the CDR3 is TGTGCCAGCAGTTACTCTGCAGGGGTAGACGGCTACACCTTC.

DNA for the CDR3: TGTGCCAGCAGCTTAGCAGGGTTGAATGAAAAACTGTTTTTT. As protein: CASSLAGLNEKLFF. The genes are TRBV7-2 and TRBJ1-4; D not certain. V was cut by 0 bases and J by 5 bases, with 7 bases left in between. The CDR3 spans 14 residues. Germline V gene sequence: CDR1 SGHTA, CDR2 FQGNSA.

The gene calls are TRBV18 and TRBJ2-5; D not certain. Trimming cost V 6 bases and J 3 bases, with 14 bases left between them. The CDR3 sequence is 14 residues long. Looked up from germline, CDR1 is KGHSH and CDR2 is LQKENI. This CDR3 is CASSPPSVKETQYF. The DNA for the CDR3 is TGTGCCAGCTCCCCTCCCTCCGTAAAAGAGACCCAGTACTTC.

The J gene is TRBJ2-7, the V gene TRBV13, with 7 bases aligning to TRBD1. The CDR3 contains 14 residues. Per the germline V gene, CDR1 is PRHDT and CDR2 is FYEKMQ (reference sequence). V lost 5 bases and J lost 2; bases outside the gene matches: 6. CDR3 DNA: TGTGCCAGCAGCCAGGACAGGCAAACCTACGAGCAGTACTTC. It encodes CASSQDRQTYEQYF.